The following is a T cell receptor (beta chain) sequence with its context. What it binds is unknown. The record originates from a study of T cell responses to AZD1222 COVID-19 vaccine. For the study at large: Pooling covered second doses at about 4 or about 12 weeks.

Broader study findings: The donor group comprised mostly white British people and more females; the analysis possibly underestimated clonal diversity. In all cases, repertoires were sampled only after the peak T cell response.

Only in-frame clones appear in the TCRdb table, and some are missing; sequencing was by immunoSEQ multiplex PCR. The top ten clones hold about 2.4% of a sample with some 130,000 clones, 88% of them seen once. Sequencing used peripheral blood, obtained on day 0 of AZD1222 vaccination. The clonotype was recovered from an adult in good health.

The CDR3 DNA is TGTGCCAGCAGCAGGGACGGCGGCTACACCTTC. Its protein is CASSRDGGYTF. V gene TRBV6-5 combines with J gene TRBJ1-2, with D maybe TRBD1 (5 bases). V dropped 6 bases and J dropped 8 bases, with 10 bases sitting between them. Germline V lookup: CDR1 MNHEY, CDR2 SVGAGI. The CDR3 has 11 residues.